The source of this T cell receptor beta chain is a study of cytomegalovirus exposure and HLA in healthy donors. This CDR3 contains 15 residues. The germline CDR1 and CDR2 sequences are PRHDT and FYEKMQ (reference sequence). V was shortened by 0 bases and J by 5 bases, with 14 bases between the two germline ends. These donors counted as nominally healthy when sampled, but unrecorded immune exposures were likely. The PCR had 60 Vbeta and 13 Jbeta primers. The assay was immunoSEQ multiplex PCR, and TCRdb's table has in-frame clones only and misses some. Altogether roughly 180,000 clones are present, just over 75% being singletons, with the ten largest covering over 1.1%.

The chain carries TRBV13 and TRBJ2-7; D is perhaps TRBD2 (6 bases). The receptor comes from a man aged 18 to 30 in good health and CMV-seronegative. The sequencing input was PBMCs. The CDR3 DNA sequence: TGTGCCAGCAGCTTAGGGACGGGAGCCGTACACGAGCAGTACTTC. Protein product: CASSLGTGAVHEQYF.